This is a list of T cell receptor beta chains from one sample in a study of T-cell memory formation after mild COVID-19. In TCRdb, the 5' RACE reads were re-called with MiXCR into one record per CDR3 protein. The repertoire includes hundreds of thousands of distinct CDR3 sequences, roughly an eighth of them detected once, and around a fifth sits in the top ten. Sequenced: PBMCs or a T cell subset sorted from them (not recorded which). The receptors stem from a man aged 18-30 years who had mild COVID-19 (a few samples of this study predate the infection). Cell type and time point are not known. CDR3s include the opening cysteine and the closing phenylalanine or tryptophan. The D gene is left open where the match is weak. Not all rows give a size; the values are once, few, many and, for expanded clones, a class.

V: TRBV5-1
J: TRBJ2-1
size: few
D: .
CDR3: CASSLRGIGSNEQFF
DNA: TGCGCCAGCAGCTTGCGGGGGATAGGCTCCAATGAGCAGTTCTTC

V: TRBV9
J: TRBJ2-1
size: few
D: TRBD1
CDR3: CASETGMGNEQFF
DNA: TGTGCCAGCGAGACAGGGATGGGCAATGAGCAGTTCTTC

V: TRBV15
J: TRBJ2-7
size: many
D: TRBD1
CDR3: CATSSADREFSYEQYF
DNA: TGTGCCACCAGCAGTGCGGACAGGGAGTTTTCCTACGAGCAGTACTTC

V: TRBV10-3
J: TRBJ2-5
size: .
D: .
CDR3: CAISESPGLWDGETQYF
DNA: TGTGCCATCAGTGAGTCCCCAGGGTTATGGGACGGAGAGACCCAGTACTTC

V: TRBV5-1
J: TRBJ2-5
size: few
D: TRBD1
CDR3: CASRQGRRETQYF
DNA: TGCGCCAGCAGACAGGGGCGGAGAGAGACCCAGTACTTC

V: TRBV5-1
J: TRBJ2-1
size: .
D: .
CDR3: CASRATGGDYNEQFF
DNA: TGCGCCAGCAGAGCCACGGGGGGCGATTACAATGAGCAGTTCTTC

V: TRBV4-3
J: TRBJ2-1
size: few
D: .
CDR3: CASSQDRSGDQFF
DNA: TGCGCCAGCAGCCAAGATAGATCCGGAGACCAGTTCTTC

V: TRBV12-3/TRBV12-4
J: TRBJ2-3
size: many
D: TRBD2
CDR3: CASSPSSGTSRPQYF
DNA: TGTGCCAGCAGTCCATCCTCCGGGACTAGTCGTCCGCAGTATTTT

V: TRBV20-1
J: TRBJ2-1
size: .
D: TRBD1
CDR3: CSVPGGSREQFF
DNA: TGCAGTGTTCCAGGGGGCTCTCGTGAGCAGTTCTTC

V: TRBV4-3
J: TRBJ2-1
size: .
D: .
CDR3: CASSLRWRVSYEQFF
DNA: TGCGCCAGCAGCCTCCGATGGAGGGTCTCCTATGAGCAGTTCTTC

V: TRBV9
J: TRBJ2-3
size: many
D: TRBD1
CDR3: CASSAGGGTDTQYF
DNA: TGTGCCAGCAGCGCAGGGGGCGGCACAGATACGCAGTATTTT

V: TRBV5-1
J: TRBJ2-7
size: .
D: TRBD1
CDR3: CASSLTRDRFYEQYF
DNA: TGCGCCAGCAGCTTGACCCGGGACAGGTTCTACGAGCAGTACTTC

V: TRBV6-2/TRBV6-3
J: TRBJ1-1
size: .
D: TRBD1
CDR3: CASLSPPGGESSEAFF
DNA: TGTGCCAGCCTTTCTCCCCCAGGGGGCGAGTCTTCTGAAGCTTTCTTT

V: TRBV20-1
J: TRBJ2-5
size: few
D: .
CDR3: CSARQVRGRETQYF
DNA: TGCAGTGCTAGACAGGTCAGGGGTCGTGAGACCCAGTACTTC

V: TRBV7-8
J: TRBJ2-3
size: .
D: .
CDR3: CASRSRRISTDTQYF
DNA: TGTGCCAGCAGAAGCCGGCGGATTAGCACAGATACGCAGTATTTT

V: TRBV9
J: TRBJ1-4
size: .
D: .
CDR3: CASSRTGATNEKLFF
DNA: TGTGCCAGCAGCCGAACGGGTGCAACTAATGAAAAACTGTTTTTT

V: TRBV9
J: TRBJ2-4
size: .
D: TRBD1
CDR3: CASSPGTAAAKNIQYF
DNA: TGTGCCAGCAGCCCGGGGACAGCTGCGGCCAAAAACATTCAGTACTTC

V: TRBV5-1
J: TRBJ1-6
size: many
D: TRBD1
CDR3: CASSSGTGNSPLHF
DNA: TGCGCCAGCAGCTCCGGGACAGGGAATTCACCCCTCCACTTT

V: TRBV7-2
J: TRBJ1-6
size: many
D: .
CDR3: CASSLDGQSYSPLHF
DNA: TGTGCCAGCAGCTTAGATGGCCAGTCCTACTCACCCCTCCACTTT

V: TRBV4-3
J: TRBJ2-1
size: many
D: .
CDR3: CASSQDYNEQFF
DNA: TGCGCCAGCAGCCAAGACTACAATGAGCAGTTCTTC

V: TRBV27
J: TRBJ1-2
size: .
D: .
CDR3: CASSFNQGGGYTF
DNA: TGTGCCAGCAGTTTTAATCAGGGCGGAGGCTACACCTTC

V: TRBV30
J: TRBJ1-5
size: few
D: .
CDR3: CAWSVGGGNQPQHF
DNA: TGTGCCTGGAGTGTAGGGGGTGGAAATCAGCCCCAGCATTTT

V: TRBV6-2/TRBV6-3
J: TRBJ2-3
size: many
D: .
CDR3: CASSYGLASDTQYF
DNA: TGTGCCAGCAGTTACGGCCTAGCCTCAGATACGCAGTATTTT

V: TRBV7-3
J: TRBJ2-6
size: few
D: .
CDR3: CASSAQGPGANVLTF
DNA: TGTGCCAGCAGCGCACAGGGCCCTGGGGCCAACGTCCTGACTTTC

V: TRBV2
J: TRBJ1-5
size: few
D: TRBD1
CDR3: CASSEGVAGQGNQPQHF
DNA: TGTGCCAGCAGTGAAGGGGTAGCGGGACAGGGAAATCAGCCCCAGCATTTT

V: TRBV9
J: TRBJ2-1
size: few
D: .
CDR3: CASSVVGDYNEQFF
DNA: TGTGCCAGCAGCGTAGTTGGGGACTACAATGAGCAGTTCTTC

V: TRBV5-1
J: TRBJ2-1
size: .
D: .
CDR3: CASSLRRSQSFYNEQFF
DNA: TGCGCCAGCAGCTTGCGGAGGTCCCAAAGCTTCTACAATGAGCAGTTCTTC

V: TRBV7-2
J: TRBJ1-2
size: .
D: .
CDR3: CASSLRRQVPGYTF
DNA: TGTGCCAGCAGCTTAAGGCGCCAGGTTCCTGGCTACACCTTC

V: TRBV4-1
J: TRBJ2-5
size: .
D: .
CDR3: CASSQGRGAWETQYF
DNA: TGCGCCAGCAGCCAAGGTCGAGGGGCGTGGGAGACCCAGTACTTC

V: TRBV6-5
J: TRBJ2-2
size: few
D: .
CDR3: CASTGRTNTGELFF
DNA: TGTGCCAGCACGGGCAGAACGAACACCGGGGAGCTGTTTTTT

V: TRBV7-3
J: TRBJ2-1
size: .
D: TRBD1
CDR3: CASSPGQGANKQFF
DNA: TGTGCCAGCAGCCCGGGACAGGGGGCGAATAAGCAGTTCTTC

V: TRBV20-1
J: TRBJ1-1
size: few
D: TRBD1
CDR3: CSARTGVWTSTEAFF
DNA: TGCAGTGCGCGGACAGGGGTTTGGACGAGCACTGAAGCTTTCTTT

V: TRBV29-1
J: TRBJ2-2
size: .
D: TRBD2
CDR3: CSVAGLAGNGELFF
DNA: TGCAGCGTTGCCGGGCTAGCGGGGAACGGGGAGCTGTTTTTT

V: TRBV6-2/TRBV6-3
J: TRBJ2-7
size: .
D: TRBD1
CDR3: CASSYSKRGRVYEQYF
DNA: TGTGCCAGCAGTTACTCGAAGAGGGGGCGCGTCTACGAGCAGTACTTC

V: TRBV29-1
J: TRBJ1-5
size: few
D: .
CDR3: CSVQVGTADSNQPQHF
DNA: TGCAGCGTTCAGGTGGGGACGGCTGATAGCAATCAGCCCCAGCATTTT

V: TRBV9
J: TRBJ2-1
size: .
D: .
CDR3: CASSVVGRGPSYNEQFF
DNA: TGTGCCAGCAGCGTAGTTGGGCGGGGGCCCTCCTACAATGAGCAGTTCTTC

V: TRBV6-5
J: TRBJ1-1
size: .
D: .
CDR3: CASSYSSEAFF
DNA: TGTGCCAGCAGTTACTCGAGTGAAGCTTTCTTT

V: TRBV10-3
J: TRBJ2-5
size: few
D: .
CDR3: CAISEDGRVSETQYF
DNA: TGTGCCATCAGTGAGGACGGCAGGGTCTCAGAGACCCAGTACTTC

V: TRBV7-2
J: TRBJ2-1
size: .
D: .
CDR3: CASSFPSAPVSSYNEQFF
DNA: TGTGCCAGCAGCTTTCCTTCAGCTCCTGTCAGCTCCTACAATGAGCAGTTCTTC

V: TRBV5-1
J: TRBJ1-2
size: few
D: TRBD1
CDR3: CASSLSGQGVYGYTF
DNA: TGCGCCAGCAGCTTGTCTGGACAGGGGGTCTATGGCTACACCTTC

V: TRBV10-3
J: TRBJ1-5
size: .
D: TRBD1
CDR3: CAISEDGTGGVGPQHF
DNA: TGTGCCATCAGTGAGGATGGGACAGGGGGTGTGGGGCCCCAGCATTTT

V: TRBV5-5
J: TRBJ2-3
size: few
D: .
CDR3: CASSLWENTQYF
DNA: TGTGCCAGCAGCTTATGGGAGAATACGCAGTATTTT

V: TRBV4-1
J: TRBJ1-4
size: once
D: .
CDR3: CASSQTLNEKLFF
DNA: TGCGCCAGCAGCCAAACTCTTAATGAAAAACTGTTTTTT

V: TRBV25-1
J: TRBJ1-6
size: few
D: .
CDR3: CASSERAGGRSPLHF
DNA: TGTGCCAGCAGTGAACGGGCGGGGGGTCGATCACCCCTCCACTTT

V: TRBV18
J: TRBJ1-5
size: .
D: TRBD1
CDR3: CASSDREGSNQPQHF
DNA: TGTGCCAGCTCGGACAGGGAGGGAAGCAATCAGCCCCAGCATTTT

V: TRBV5-1
J: TRBJ1-2
size: few
D: TRBD1
CDR3: CASSRTGGGYTF
DNA: TGCGCCAGCAGCAGGACAGGCGGTGGCTACACCTTC

V: TRBV7-9
J: TRBJ2-5
size: .
D: TRBD2
CDR3: CASSTGLAENQETQYF
DNA: TGTGCCAGCAGTACCGGACTAGCGGAAAATCAAGAGACCCAGTACTTC

V: TRBV7-2
J: TRBJ1-5
size: .
D: TRBD1
CDR3: CASSPGQGAYQPQHF
DNA: TGTGCCAGCAGCCCCGGACAGGGGGCGTATCAGCCCCAGCATTTT

V: TRBV10-3
J: TRBJ2-7
size: .
D: .
CDR3: CAISEPLAPDYEQYF
DNA: TGTGCCATCAGTGAGCCCCTAGCGCCGGACTACGAGCAGTACTTC

V: TRBV6-5
J: TRBJ2-3
size: few
D: .
CDR3: CASSWRGRADTQYF
DNA: TGTGCCAGCAGTTGGAGGGGGCGGGCAGATACGCAGTATTTT

V: TRBV11-3
J: TRBJ2-1
size: .
D: .
CDR3: CASSLDGQNNEQFF
DNA: TGTGCCAGCAGCTTAGATGGGCAAAACAATGAGCAGTTCTTC

V: TRBV4-1
J: TRBJ1-2
size: .
D: .
CDR3: CASSPMGNNYGYTF
DNA: TGCGCCAGCAGCCCAATGGGGAATAACTATGGCTACACCTTC

V: TRBV6-5
J: TRBJ2-5
size: many
D: TRBD1
CDR3: CASSTGTGYQETQYF
DNA: TGTGCCAGCAGTACAGGGACAGGGTACCAAGAGACCCAGTACTTC

V: TRBV7-9
J: TRBJ2-2
size: .
D: .
CDR3: CASSQEVTNTGELFF
DNA: TGTGCCAGCAGTCAAGAAGTCACCAACACCGGGGAGCTGTTTTTT

V: TRBV20-1
J: TRBJ1-3
size: few
D: .
CDR3: CSATPIGGNTIYF
DNA: TGCAGTGCCACCCCCATCGGAGGAAACACCATATATTTT